Presented here are 30 T cell receptor beta chains from one specimen sequenced in a study of beta chain features in type 1 diabetes. Expressed TCRB transcripts were sequenced because the isolated RNA had all been reverse transcribed beforehand. Sequencing was performed with immunoSEQ multiplex PCR; in TCRdb, only in-frame clones are kept and a portion is missing. The table shows 150,000 or so clones, with less than 9.5% occurring only once. The sample consisted of central memory CD4+ T cells from blood. All receptors come from a woman between 18 and 30 years old in good health.

CDR3 in amino acids: CASSLVLIAGEGETQYF. The DNA of the CDR3 is TGTGCCAGCAGCTTAGTTCTGATAGCGGGGGAGGGAGAGACCCAGTACTTC. The chain uses TRBV7-9 and TRBJ2-5; TRBD2 aligns across 9 bases. The CDR3 length is 17 residues. V trimming: 1 base; J trimming: 4 bases; junction bases outside the gene matches: 10. The germline V gene has CDR1 SEHNR and CDR2 FQNEAQ (reference sequence).

The rearrangement joins TRBV7-6 to TRBJ2-1; 12 bases are shared with TRBD2. Per germline, CDR1 SGHVS and CDR2 FNYEAQ. This CDR3 is built from 16 residues. Trimming cost V 4 bases and J 6 bases; bases outside gene matches: 7. CDR3 nucleotides: TGTGCCAGCAGCTCTACCCGGACTAGCGGGACCAATGAGCAGTTCTTC. This encodes CASSSTRTSGTNEQFF.

This sequence joins TRBV11-3 and TRBJ2-2, with 8 nucleotides matching TRBD2. The trim removed 5 bases at V and 5 bases at J, leaving 13 bases unmatched. The CDR3 runs to 17 residues. The germline CDR1 and CDR2 sequences are SGHNT and YENEEA. The CDR3, as DNA: TGTGCCAGCAGCCCGCCCGGGGGGGCTAAAGGGACCGGGGAGCTGTTTTTT. Translation: CASSPPGGAKGTGELFF.

V gene TRBV11-2 combines with J gene TRBJ1-2; 9 bases align to TRBD1. The CDR3 extends over 11 amino acids. Germline V gene data show CDR1 as SGHAT and CDR2 as FQNNGV. Germline trimming cut 5 bases from V and 10 bases from J; bases unmatched to any gene: 2. Here the CDR3 reads CASSAQGAYTF. CDR3 nucleotides: TGTGCCAGCAGCGCACAGGGGGCCTACACCTTC.

The chain joins TRBV7-6 to TRBJ2-6; 8 nucleotides agree with TRBD2. The ends lost 4 bases at V and 2 bases at J; junction bases unmatched: 4. Germline-derived CDR1 and CDR2 are SGHVS and FNYEAQ. The CDR3 totals 16 residues. The CDR3 DNA is TGTGCCAGCAGCTCCCGGGGGGGCGCTGGGGCCAACGTCCTGACTTTC. It specifies CASSSRGGAGANVLTF.

The chain joins TRBV27 to TRBJ2-3; 13 bases are a match to TRBD2. Germline CDR1 and CDR2: MNHEY and SMNVEV (reference sequence). V trimming: 5 bases; J trimming: 6 bases; junction bases outside the gene matches: 8. The CDR3 contains 16 residues. CDR3 nucleotides: TGTGCCAGCAGTACAAGGACTAGCGGGGGTTATGATACGCAGTATTTT. Encoded protein: CASSTRTSGGYDTQYF.

The rearrangement uses TRBV6-9 and TRBJ2-7, with a weak D call TRBD2 (6 bases). Germline CDR1 is MNHGY and CDR2 is SVAAGI. The CDR3 length is 14 residues. The V gene lost 2 bases and the J gene lost 2 bases, with 10 bases spanning the gap. The DNA for the CDR3 is TGTGCCAGCAGTTATACCCAGCGGGCCTACGAGCAGTACTTC. Translation gives CASSYTQRAYEQYF.

The J gene is TRBJ1-4, the V gene TRBV11-2, with D hard to call. V was clipped by 0 bases and J by 8 bases, with 10 bases between them. CDR1 and CDR2 from the germline V gene are SGHAT and FQNNGV. The CDR3 length is 14 residues. The CDR3: CASSLDGLEEKLFF. CDR3 coding DNA: TGTGCCAGCAGCTTAGATGGCCTAGAGGAAAAACTGTTTTTT.

This chain links TRBV30 with TRBJ2-3; TRBD1 matches 9 bases. The ends lost 5 bases at V and 0 bases at J; junction bases unmatched: 3. The CDR3 totals 14 residues. Germline CDR1 GTSNPN, CDR2 SVGIG (reference sequence). DNA for the CDR3: TGTGCCTGGTGGGACAGGGCTAGCACAGATACGCAGTATTTT. This gives the protein CAWWDRASTDTQYF.

The chain carries TRBV4-3 and TRBJ1-2; TRBD1 is a possible D gene (5 bases). Deletions cut 4 bases from V and 1 base from J, with 13 bases between. The CDR3 has 15 amino acids. Germline CDR1 reads LGHNA; CDR2 reads YSLEER. CDR3 DNA: TGCGCCAGCAGCCCACAGGAAGGCAGTAACTATGGCTACACCTTC. This codes for CASSPQEGSNYGYTF.

V and J are TRBV6-5 and TRBJ2-2; 7 nucleotides match TRBD1. The CDR3 covers 14 residues. Per the germline V gene, CDR1 is MNHEY and CDR2 is SVGAGI. The V segment lost 10 bases and the J segment 4 bases; nucleotides outside the gene matches: 9. The CDR3 DNA is TGTGCCACGCGTCTGGGACAGTTCACCGGGGAGCTGTTTTTT. Translated, it gives CATRLGQFTGELFF.

The V call is TRBV5-1, the J call TRBJ2-7; a possible D gene is TRBD1 (6 bases). V was pared by 1 base and J by 0 bases, with 8 bases between. This CDR3 has 14 residues. Germline V gives CDR1 SGHRS, CDR2 YFSETQ. CDR3 loop: CASSLKDSSYEQYF. CDR3 nucleotides: TGCGCCAGCAGCTTGAAGGACAGCTCCTACGAGCAGTACTTC.

The CDR3 protein is CARDPLADSYNEQFF. The CDR3, as DNA: TGTGCCAGAGACCCTTTGGCGGACTCCTACAATGAGCAGTTCTTC. The V gene is TRBV27, the J gene TRBJ2-1; the D is unclear. V lost 9 bases to trimming and J lost 0 bases, with 15 bases between them. This CDR3 has 15 residues. Germline lookup yields CDR1 MNHEY and CDR2 SMNVEV (reference sequence).

The chain joins TRBV19 to TRBJ1-1; 7 bases are shared with TRBD1. V shed 7 bases and J 0 bases; nucleotides not matched to a gene: 5. CDR1 and CDR2 from the germline V gene are LNHDA and SQIVND (reference sequence). CDR3 length equals 14 residues. The CDR3: CASTEGALNTEAFF. The CDR3 DNA is TGTGCCAGTACAGAGGGGGCGCTGAACACTGAAGCTTTCTTT.

The rearrangement uses TRBV7-3 and TRBJ1-2; 12 bases line up with TRBD1. From germline, CDR1 is SGHTA and CDR2 FQGTGA. The CDR3 extends over 15 amino acids. Germline trimming cut 2 bases from V and 11 bases from J; bases unmatched to any gene: 9. CDR3 sequence reads: CASSLSGTGGAGYTF. The CDR3 coding sequence is TGTGCCAGCAGCTTATCGGGGACAGGGGGCGCGGGTTACACCTTC. Full variable domain (remainder filled in from reference TRBV7-3 and TRBJ1-2): GAGVSQTPSNKVTEKGKYVELRCDPISGHTALYWYRQSLGQGPEFLIYFQGTGAADDSGLPNDRFFAVRPEGSVSTLKIQRTERGDSAVYLCASSLSGTGGAGYTFGSGTRLTVV.

The table lists this clone with a few counts. J is TRBJ2-1 and V is TRBV5-1, with TRBD1 as a possible D gene (5 bases). V was trimmed by 2 bases and J by 7 bases, leaving 10 bases between them. The CDR3 loop spans 13 amino acids. CDR1 SGHRS and CDR2 YFSETQ come from the germline V gene. The CDR3 protein is CASSLQVGNEQFF. CDR3 nucleotide sequence: TGCGCCAGCAGCTTACAGGTTGGGAATGAGCAGTTCTTC. Looking up the rest from reference TRBV5-1 and TRBJ2-1 gives the full variable domain: KAGVTQTPRYLIKTRGQQVTLSCSPISGHRSVSWYQQTPGQGLQFLFEYFSETQRNKGNFPGRFSGRQFSNSRSEMNVSTLELGDSALYLCASSLQVGNEQFFGPGTRLTVL.

This clone appeared many times. The rearrangement uses TRBV5-1 and TRBJ2-1; 7 bases match TRBD2. The CDR3 loop spans 16 amino acids. Trimming removed 2 bases from V and 1 base from J; junction bases left unmatched: 6. CDR1 and CDR2 (germline): SGHRS, YFSETQ. The CDR3 loop reads CASSLSGTTSYNEQFF. The CDR3 region has the DNA TGCGCCAGCAGCTTATCCGGGACTACTTCCTACAATGAGCAGTTCTTC.

This clone was counted only a few times. This chain connects TRBV7-2 to TRBJ2-1, with 9 bases identical to TRBD2. The CDR3 totals 15 residues. V gave up 4 bases and J gave up 8 bases; unmatched junction bases: 9. Germline CDR1 and CDR2: SGHTA and FQGNSA. As DNA, the CDR3 is TGTGCCAGCAGCTCGCGGGGGGGCCGACTCGATGAGCAGTTCTTC. As protein: CASSSRGGRLDEQFF.

V usage is TRBV11-2 and J usage is TRBJ2-1, with D possibly TRBD2 on 5 matching bases. CDR1 and CDR2 from the germline V gene are SGHAT and FQNNGV. This CDR3 comprises 16 residues. Trimming shortened V by 0 bases and J by 0 bases, and 9 bases separated the two germline ends. The CDR3 loop is CASSLDRLASYNEQFF. The CDR3 nucleotides are TGTGCCAGCAGCTTAGATCGTCTAGCCTCCTACAATGAGCAGTTCTTC.

This rearrangement joins TRBV7-8 to TRBJ1-5, with D perhaps matching TRBD1 (6 bases). This CDR3 contains 17 residues. V was shortened by 4 bases and J by 2 bases, with 18 bases between the two germline ends. Germline CDR1 and CDR2: SGHVS and FQNEAQ. CDR3 loop: CASSSLPGTLGNQPQHF. As DNA, the CDR3 is TGTGCCAGCAGCTCCTTACCCGGGACACTGGGCAATCAGCCCCAGCATTTT. The full variable domain, with the rest looked up from reference TRBV7-8 and TRBJ1-5, is GAGVSQSPRYKVAKRGQDVALRCDPISGHVSLFWYQQALGQGPEFLTYFQNEAQLDKSGLPSDRFFAERPEGSVSTLKIQRTQQEDSAVYLCASSSLPGTLGNQPQHFGDGTRLSIL.

This clone appeared many times. The V call is TRBV14, the J call TRBJ1-2, with a weak D call TRBD1 (6 bases). CDR1 and CDR2 from the germline V gene are SGHDN and FVKESK. Between the trimmed V and J ends, which lost 2 bases and 4 bases, there was a span of 8 bases. The CDR3 spans 13 residues. The CDR3 DNA reads as TGTGCCAGCAGCCAAATACAGGGCTATGGCTACACCTTC. This codes for CASSQIQGYGYTF.

This clone has at least ten counts. This rearrangement joins TRBV7-9 to TRBJ1-1, with D possibly TRBD1 on 6 matching bases. From germline, CDR1 is SEHNR and CDR2 FQNEAQ (reference sequence). CDR3 length: 15 amino acids. The V and J ends lost 4 bases and 3 bases respectively, with 15 bases between them. The DNA for the CDR3 is TGTGCCAGCAGCTCCCTCACAGGGAAGTACACTGAAGCTTTCTTT. It is translated as CASSSLTGKYTEAFF. Supplemented by reference TRBV7-9 and TRBJ1-1, the full variable domain reads DTGVSQNPRHKITKRGQNVTFRCDPISEHNRLYWYRQTLGQGPEFLTYFQNEAQLEKSRLLSDRFSAERPKGSFSTLEIQRTEQGDSAMYLCASSSLTGKYTEAFFGQGTRLTVV.

The CDR3 loop reads CASSWGQGRDEQFF. The CDR3 DNA reads TGTGCCAGCAGCTGGGGACAGGGGCGGGATGAGCAGTTCTTC. The chain couples TRBV5-4 to TRBJ2-1, with TRBD1 matching 10 bases. With V trimmed by 3 bases and J by 8 bases, 5 bases remained unmatched. The CDR3 consists of 14 residues. CDR1 and CDR2 from the germline V gene are SGHNT and YYREEE (reference sequence). Complete variable domain (other parts from reference TRBV5-4 and TRBJ2-1): ETGVTQSPTHLIKTRGQQVTLRCSSQSGHNTVSWYQQALGQGPQFIFQYYREEENGRGNFPPRFSGLQFPNYSSELNVNALELDDSALYLCASSWGQGRDEQFFGPGTRLTVL.

This clone has more than one count but fewer than ten. V and J are TRBV11-3 and TRBJ1-1; unclear D gene. The length of the CDR3 is 14 residues. The germline V and J ends were trimmed by 1 base and 2 bases, with 8 bases remaining between them. Germline values: CDR1 SGHNT, CDR2 YENEEA. The CDR3 nucleotides are TGTGCCAGCAGCTTAGGTTGGGCCAACACTGAAGCTTTCTTT. It encodes CASSLGWANTEAFF.

This clone was recorded a few times. The rearrangement uses TRBV28 and TRBJ2-4; D is unclear. The germline gives CDR1 MDHEN, CDR2 SYDVKM. V lost 2 bases and J lost 8, with 10 bases in between. The CDR3 is made up of 13 amino acids. CDR3 DNA sequence: TGTGCCAGCAGTTTAACGGCCGAGGACATTCAGTACTTC. It yields the protein CASSLTAEDIQYF.

This clone came up a few times. The CDR3 reads CASSSPPYTDTQYF. In nucleotides, the CDR3 is TGTGCCAGCAGCTCACCTCCCTACACAGATACGCAGTATTTT. The rearrangement joins TRBV7-2 to TRBJ2-3; D not resolved. V lost 4 bases and J 2 bases, leaving 10 bases between the germline ends. The CDR3 spans 14 residues. Germline CDR1 is SGHTA and CDR2 is FQGNSA.

The chain is built from TRBV14 and TRBJ1-1; tentatively, D is TRBD1 (6 bases). This CDR3 comprises 17 residues. V shed 4 bases and J shed 3 bases, with 21 bases lying between them. Germline lookup yields CDR1 SGHDN and CDR2 FVKESK. The CDR3, as DNA: TGTGCCAGCAGCCCGAATAGGGGGGGCGTGGTTGACACTGAAGCTTTCTTT. This translates into CASSPNRGGVVDTEAFF.

This rearrangement joins TRBV27 to TRBJ2-4; 13 bases are a match to TRBD2. V trimming: 5 bases; J trimming: 1 base; junction bases outside the gene matches: 17. CDR3 length: 21 amino acids. Per germline, CDR1 MNHEY and CDR2 SMNVEV (reference sequence). The chain's CDR3 is CASSQRGLAGTGGLAKNIQYF. In DNA, the CDR3 is TGTGCCAGCAGTCAGCGGGGACTAGCGGGAACGGGAGGTTTGGCCAAAAACATTCAGTACTTC.

This clone was recorded a few times. The chain recombines TRBV4-2 with TRBJ2-6; 8 bases agree with TRBD1. Germline V gives CDR1 LGHNA, CDR2 YNFKEQ. The V gene end was trimmed by 2 bases and the J gene end by 0 bases; junction bases not matched to a gene: 6. This CDR3 is 18 amino acids long. The CDR3 sequence is CASSQPQGAGSGANVLTF. DNA for the CDR3: TGTGCCAGCAGCCAACCTCAGGGGGCCGGCTCTGGGGCCAACGTCCTGACTTTC.

This clone was counted between two and nine times. The V and J genes are TRBV7-9 and TRBJ1-6; a possible D gene is TRBD1 (5 bases). Per germline, CDR1 SEHNR and CDR2 FQNEAQ (reference sequence). This CDR3 has 18 residues. The V end was cut by 7 bases, the J end by 8 bases, with 27 bases between. Here the CDR3 DNA reads TGTGCCAGCAACTTTGGGGTTGGCCGGGGACGGGAGTATTCACCCCTCCACTTT. Protein product: CASNFGVGRGREYSPLHF.